This is a list of T cell receptor beta chains from one sample in a study of PD-L1 blockade in urothelial cancer. Method: immunoSEQ multiplex PCR; TCRdb's copy keeps in-frame clones and lacks some. The sample lists about 74,000 clones, roughly 90% occurring once. Source: PBMCs, taken around atezolizumab (anti-PD-L1) treatment. Every receptor here comes from a man in his 70s with urothelial cancer. Each CDR3 is given with its conserved first and last residue. A D gene is named only where the DNA matches it firmly. Part of the rows lack a size; the others show once, few, many or a class for expanded clones.

>.|.|TRBV4-1|TRBJ2-1
TGCGCCAGCAGCCAAGATCCGACTCGCTCCTACAATGAGCAGTTCTTC
CASSQDPTRSYNEQFF
>.|.|TRBV6-1|TRBJ2-7
TGTGCCAGCAGTGGTCGCAGTCCCTACGAGCAGTACTTC
CASSGRSPYEQYF
>.|.|TRBV18|TRBJ1-5
TGTGCCAGCTCACCAGGCAGGGGCAATCAGCCCCAGCATTTT
CASSPGRGNQPQHF
>.|TRBD1|TRBV19|TRBJ1-3
TGTGCCAGTAGTATAGAGGTAACAGGGGCCACTGGAAACACCATATATTTT
CASSIEVTGATGNTIYF
>.|TRBD2|TRBV10-3|TRBJ2-1
TGTGCCATCAGGGCGAGCCCGGGACTAGCGGACAATGAGCAGTTCTTC
CAIRASPGLADNEQFF
>.|TRBD2|TRBV2|TRBJ2-2
TGTGCCAGCAGAGAGGGACTAGCGGCTACATCGGAGCTGTTTTTT
CASREGLAATSELFF
>.|TRBD2|TRBV7-3|TRBJ2-1
TGTGCCAGCAGCATAGGACTAGCGAATGAGCAGTTCTTC
CASSIGLANEQFF
>.|.|TRBV7-9|TRBJ1-4
TGTGCCAGCAGCCTGGCGGAGGTTCAAGGGGAAAAACTGTTTTTT
CASSLAEVQGEKLFF
>.|TRBD1|TRBV6-5|TRBJ2-7
TGTGCCAGCAGTTACTCGGGACAGGCCTCCTACGAGCAGTACTTC
CASSYSGQASYEQYF
>.|.|TRBV2|TRBJ2-1
TGTGCCAGCAGCCAAACTCCGTTTTACAATGAGCAGTTCTTC
CASSQTPFYNEQFF
>.|TRBD1|TRBV9|TRBJ1-3
TGTGCCAGCAGCCCTCAACCGGGACAGGAGACTGGAAACACCATATATTTT
CASSPQPGQETGNTIYF
>.|TRBD2|TRBV7-9|TRBJ2-1
TGTGCCAGCAGCTTCGGGAGGGCCCTCCGCAATGAGCAGTTCTTC
CASSFGRALRNEQFF
>.|.|TRBV5-4|TRBJ1-1
TGTGCCAGCAGTTCTCAGGGAACGGCGAACACTGAAGCTTTCTTT
CASSSQGTANTEAFF
>.|.|TRBV5-1|TRBJ2-7
TGCGCCAGTCGGCGGGAAGTTTCGTCCTACGAGCAGTACTTC
CASRREVSSYEQYF
>.|.|TRBV11-2|TRBJ2-3
TGTGCCAGCAGCTTAGTTTTTGGCGGCTACACAGATACGCAGTATTTT
CASSLVFGGYTDTQYF
>.|TRBD2|TRBV9|TRBJ2-2
TGTGCCAGCAGCGTTCCACTAGCGATTATCACCGGGGAGCTGTTTTTT
CASSVPLAIITGELFF
>.|TRBD1|TRBV6-1|TRBJ1-1
TGTGCCAGCACCCTAGGGACAGGGAACACTGAAGCTTTCTTT
CASTLGTGNTEAFF
>.|.|TRBV18|TRBJ2-2
TGTGCCAGCTCACCACCCAACAGCCGTGGAGGGGAGCTGTTTTTT
CASSPPNSRGGELFF
>.|TRBD1|TRBV28|TRBJ1-5
TGTGCCAGCAGTCTGAGACTGACAGGGGGTAGCAATCAGCCCCAGCATTTT
CASSLRLTGGSNQPQHF
>once|.|TRBV5-1|TRBJ1-4
TGCGCCAGCAGCTTGGCCGGGGGGCAAGGCGAAAAACTGTTTTTT
CASSLAGGQGEKLFF
>few|TRBD1|TRBV5-1|TRBJ1-1
TGCGCCAGCAGGTCACTCCCAGGGGGCACTGAAGCTTTCTTT
CASRSLPGGTEAFF
>.|TRBD1|TRBV5-4|TRBJ2-7
TGTGCCAGCAGCTTAGGTGGACAGGGGTTCTACGAGCAGTACTTC
CASSLGGQGFYEQYF
>.|TRBD1|TRBV5-4|TRBJ2-7
TGTGCCAGCAGCTTTCCGGGACAGAGCTTCTACGAGCAGTACTTC
CASSFPGQSFYEQYF
>.|.|TRBV23-1|TRBJ2-2
TGCGCCAACGCTCTTTCCAACTACCCCACGAACACCGGGGAGCTGTTTTTT
CANALSNYPTNTGELFF
>.|.|TRBV18|TRBJ2-5
TGTGCCAGCTCACCACTCAGGGATATGGGCCAAGAGACCCAGTACTTC
CASSPLRDMGQETQYF
>.|.|TRBV5-4|TRBJ1-3
TGTGCCAGCAGCTCGGCGCGGGAGAGTGGAAACACCATATATTTT
CASSSARESGNTIYF
>.|.|TRBV18|TRBJ2-5
TGTGCCAGCTCACAGTCGGGAGAAGAAGAGACCCAGTACTTC
CASSQSGEEETQYF
>.|.|TRBV29-1|TRBJ1-1
TGCAGCGTTGCGGGTCTTGCTGAAGCTTTCTTT
CSVAGLAEAFF
>.|.|TRBV6-5|TRBJ2-1
TGTGCCAGCAGTTACCGGCCGGGACACCTAAACAATGAGCAGTTCTTC
CASSYRPGHLNNEQFF
>.|.|TRBV10-3|TRBJ2-1
TGTGCCACTAAACAGGTTAGGGCCCACAATGAGCAGTTCTTC
CATKQVRAHNEQFF
>.|.|TRBV5-1|TRBJ1-2
TGCGCCAGCAGCGGGGGGGGCTATGGCTACACCTTC
CASSGGGYGYTF
>.|.|TRBV28|TRBJ1-2
TGTGCCAGCAGCGACTCCCGAGTCGTCTATGGCTACACCTTC
CASSDSRVVYGYTF
>.|.|TRBV20-1|TRBJ2-1
TGCAGTGCTAGATTCCTAGCGGAGCAGTTCTTC
CSARFLAEQFF
>.|.|TRBV18|TRBJ2-7
TGTGCCAGCTCGCAGGCCGACTACGAGCAGTACTTC
CASSQADYEQYF
>.|TRBD1|TRBV5-4|TRBJ1-1
TGTGCCAGCAGCTTGATGACAGGGTCGAACACTGAAGCTTTCTTT
CASSLMTGSNTEAFF
>.|TRBD1|TRBV9|TRBJ2-1
TGTGCCAGCAGCGTAGGGGCAGGGGGCGATGAGCAGTTCTTC
CASSVGAGGDEQFF
>.|.|TRBV29-1|TRBJ2-4
TGCAGCGTTGGGGACCCACCAGGGGTAGCCAAAAACATTCAGTACTTC
CSVGDPPGVAKNIQYF
>.|.|TRBV6-5|TRBJ1-2
TGTGCCAGCAATATCGGGGGGGGCGCTAACTATGGCTACACCTTC
CASNIGGGANYGYTF
>.|.|TRBV5-6|TRBJ2-1
TGTGCCAGCAGCTTGGGAGGACTTTCCTACAATGAGCAGTTCTTC
CASSLGGLSYNEQFF
>.|TRBD2|TRBV5-1|TRBJ2-3
TGCGCCAGCAGCTCCATCGGACTAGCGGGAGCCCTCGGTCGAAATACGCAGTATTTT
CASSSIGLAGALGRNTQYF
>.|.|TRBV5-1|TRBJ2-2
TGCGCCAGCAGTTGGATAGGGGACACCGGGGAGCTGTTTTTT
CASSWIGDTGELFF
>.|.|TRBV6-1|TRBJ1-1
TGTGCCAGCAGCCTAACCCTTGGGAGAAACACTGAAGCTTTCTTT
CASSLTLGRNTEAFF
>once|TRBD1|TRBV5-4|TRBJ1-1
TGTGCCAGCAGCCTGGGACAGGGGATGAACACTGAAGCTTTCTTT
CASSLGQGMNTEAFF
>few|TRBD2|TRBV6-5|TRBJ2-1
TGTGCCAGCAGTTACGGGCGGGGGAATGAGCAGTTCTTC
CASSYGRGNEQFF
>.|TRBD2|TRBV5-6|TRBJ2-5
TGTGCCAGCAGCTTACGAGCGGGAATTGAGACCCAGTACTTC
CASSLRAGIETQYF
>.|TRBD1|TRBV6-5|TRBJ2-1
TGTGCCAGCAGTGGTTTGGGACAGTACAATGAGCAGTTCTTC
CASSGLGQYNEQFF
>.|TRBD2|TRBV28|TRBJ2-7
TGTGCCAGCAGTTTTTCTCTGGGACTCAGCGGGAGTGTCTACGAGCAGTACTTC
CASSFSLGLSGSVYEQYF
>.|TRBD2|TRBV30|TRBJ2-7
TGTGCCTGGAGTGTACTCCGCCTAGCGGGGAACTACGAGCAGTACTTC
CAWSVLRLAGNYEQYF
>.|.|TRBV6-1|TRBJ2-1
TGTGCCAGCAGTGGACAGGCTGGAGACAATGAGCAGTTCTTC
CASSGQAGDNEQFF
>.|.|TRBV6-5|TRBJ1-2
TGTGCCAGCCAAGAGGGAAACAACTATGGCTACACCTTC
CASQEGNNYGYTF
>.|.|TRBV30|TRBJ1-4
TGTGCCTGGAGTGTATACGGGACTCATAATGAAAAACTGTTTTTT
CAWSVYGTHNEKLFF
>.|.|TRBV28|TRBJ1-1
TGTGCCAGCGGTAGAGGAGGGTTCGGGAGTACTGAAGCTTTCTTT
CASGRGGFGSTEAFF
>.|.|TRBV7-2|TRBJ2-1
TGTGCCAGCAGCTTTGGGGCCCTTCCCTACAATGAGCAGTTCTTC
CASSFGALPYNEQFF
>few|.|TRBV9|TRBJ1-1
TGTGCCAGCAGCGTAGAACACAGCATGAACACTGAAGCTTTCTTT
CASSVEHSMNTEAFF
>.|TRBD2|TRBV2|TRBJ2-2
TGTGCCAGCAGGATGACTAGCGGAGGCACCGGGGAGCTGTTTTTT
CASRMTSGGTGELFF
>.|TRBD1|TRBV10-3|TRBJ2-7
TGTGCCATCAGTGAGGGGACAGGGGGCGACGAGCAGTACTTC
CAISEGTGGDEQYF
>.|.|TRBV30|TRBJ2-3
TGTGCCTGGAGTCAAAGGAGGGCCGATACGCAGTATTTT
CAWSQRRADTQYF
>.|TRBD1|TRBV28|TRBJ2-7
TGTGCCAGCGGTTCGGGACAGACCTACGAGCAGTACTTC
CASGSGQTYEQYF
>once|TRBD2|TRBV11-2|TRBJ2-5
TGTGCCAGCAGCTTATATGGGGGGGGGATTGCTCAAGAGACCCAGTACTTC
CASSLYGGGIAQETQYF
>.|TRBD1|TRBV29-1|TRBJ1-1
TGCAGCGTTGGGAACGACAGGGGAGGGTGGAAGAACACTGAAGCTTTCTTT
CSVGNDRGGWKNTEAFF